This passage covers 26 T cell receptor beta chains from one sample sequenced in a study of cytomegalovirus exposure and HLA in healthy donors. Primers for the PCR totalled 60 Vbeta and 13 Jbeta. Repertoires were generated with immunoSEQ multiplex PCR, while TCRdb's copy carries only in-frame clones and drops some. The repertoire has about 200,000 clones, 55% to 75% of them found once; the top ten carry around 3%. The source material was PBMCs. Receptors were obtained from a man aged 40-50 years in good health and CMV-seropositive.

This clone was seen a handful of times. The CDR3 DNA reads as TGTGCCAGCAGCCAGGGACAGAACTATGGCTACACCTTC. This codes for CASSQGQNYGYTF. The genes are TRBV5-4 and TRBJ1-2; 7 bases line up with TRBD1. After removal of 4 bases from V and 2 bases from J, the junction contained 2 bases not matched to a gene. CDR1 is SGHNT and CDR2 is YYREEE in the germline V gene (reference sequence). The CDR3 is 13 residues long.

The chain carries TRBV18 and TRBJ1-1, with TRBD1 matching over 9 bases. This CDR3 has 17 residues. Germline loops: CDR1 KGHSH, CDR2 LQKENI. The V segment lost 2 bases and the J segment 4 bases; nucleotides outside the gene matches: 11. The DNA for the CDR3 is TGTGCCAGCTCACCAAAAGGTGGACAGGGGCTGACCACTGAAGCTTTCTTT. Its translation: CASSPKGGQGLTTEAFF.

The chain has TRBV5-1 and TRBJ2-3, with 8 nucleotides matching TRBD2. Trimming cost V 3 bases and J 2 bases; bases outside gene matches: 5. CDR1 SGHRS and CDR2 YFSETQ come from the germline V gene. This CDR3 spans 15 amino acids. The CDR3 reads CASSSVLAATDTQYF. The CDR3 nucleotides are TGCGCCAGCAGCTCGGTACTAGCGGCCACAGATACGCAGTATTTT.

The V gene is TRBV5-1, the J gene TRBJ2-3, with TRBD1 as a possible D gene (5 bases). The germline V gene encodes CDR1 SGHRS and CDR2 YFSETQ. This CDR3 has 15 residues. V dropped 6 bases and J dropped 2 bases, with 16 bases sitting between them. This CDR3 reads CASTQHGQDTDTQYF. In DNA form, the CDR3 reads TGCGCCAGCACCCAACACGGACAAGACACAGATACGCAGTATTTT.

The chain combines TRBV5-8 with TRBJ1-5; D gene unclear. Germline V gene lookup returns CDR1 SGHTS and CDR2 YDEGEE. The CDR3 sequence is 14 residues long. V lost 1 base and J 3 bases, leaving 8 bases between the germline ends. The CDR3 loop reads CASSLRGDNQPQHF. The CDR3, as DNA: TGTGCCAGCAGCTTGCGGGGAGACAATCAGCCCCAGCATTTT.

In the case of this clone: An end of the junction does not agree with germline; a read error may underlie this. The CDR3 sequence: CSSSFIGGAGDYGYTF. The CDR3 DNA is TGTTCCAGCAGCTTTATAGGGGGCGCCGGGGACTATGGCTACACCTTC. The chain links TRBV7-9 to TRBJ1-2; the match to TRBD1 covers 7 bases. Germline assignment: CDR1 SEHNR and CDR2 FQNEAQ (reference sequence). There are 16 residues in the CDR3.

Concerning this clone: Germline is not matched at one junction end, which may reflect a read error. The gene calls are TRBV7-9 and TRBJ1-6, with TRBD1 as a possible D gene (6 bases). This CDR3 has 17 residues. Germline loops: CDR1 SEHNR, CDR2 FQNEAQ (reference sequence). CDR3 DNA sequence: TGTTCCAGCAGCTTAGTAGGGGGAGGGGGTCCTAATTCACCCCTCCACTTT. It translates to CSSSLVGGGGPNSPLHF.

The genes are TRBV20-1 and TRBJ2-7; D may be TRBD1 (5 bases). The germline CDR1 and CDR2 sequences are DFQATT and SNEGSKA (reference sequence). The V gene lost 4 bases and the J gene lost 6 bases, with 10 bases spanning the gap. This CDR3 comprises 11 residues. The CDR3 sequence is CSANQGSEQYF. The CDR3 DNA reads as TGCAGTGCTAATCAGGGTAGCGAGCAGTACTTC.

This clone was seen a handful of times. The junction does not match germline at one end; this may be a read error. The rearrangement uses TRBV28 and TRBJ2-7, with D possibly being TRBD2 (6 bases). CDR3 length equals 14 residues. Per germline, CDR1 MDHEN and CDR2 SYDVKM. The CDR3 DNA sequence: TGTGCCAGCAGTCTATGGACCGGGACTGAAGAGCAGTACTTC. Amino acids: CASSLWTGTEEQYF.

The rearrangement uses TRBV9 and TRBJ1-6; D is possibly TRBD1 (5 bases). Germline assignment: CDR1 SGDLS and CDR2 YYNGEE. V lost 4 bases and J 6 bases, leaving 14 bases between the germline ends. The CDR3 loop spans 15 amino acids. This CDR3 is CASSPRGQTNSPLHF. The CDR3 nucleotides read TGTGCCAGCAGCCCAAGAGGACAAACTAATTCACCCCTCCACTTT.

This chain uses TRBV12-5 with TRBJ2-1; 11 bases agree with TRBD2. The CDR3 has 16 residues. Germline values: CDR1 LGHNT, CDR2 FRNRAP. The trim removed 5 bases at V and 6 bases at J, leaving 9 bases unmatched. CDR3 in DNA: TGTGCTAGTGGTCTCACACGACTAGCGGGGTCCAATGAGCAGTTCTTC. Translation: CASGLTRLAGSNEQFF.

Note on this clone: A far larger clone differs by one base, so this is likely a read error. V gene TRBV6-6 combines with J gene TRBJ2-7, with 10 bases that match TRBD1. The junction had 0 bases not matched to a gene; V was cut back by 2 bases and J by 5 bases. The CDR3 extends over 13 amino acids. Germline V gene data show CDR1 as MNHNY and CDR2 as SVGAGI (reference sequence). The DNA for the CDR3 is TGTGCCAGCAGTTACGGGACAGGGGACGAGCAGTACTTC. This translates into CASSYGTGDEQYF.

The rearrangement links TRBV15 to TRBJ1-2, with 8 bases identical to TRBD1. V lost 1 base, J lost 4 bases, and 14 bases stayed unmatched. Germline V gene sequence: CDR1 LNHNV, CDR2 YYDKDF (reference sequence). CDR3 size: 18 residues. The CDR3 bases are TGTGCCACCAGCAGAGTCGTAGGAACAGGGGGTGTTATCTATGGCTACACCTTC. This translates into CATSRVVGTGGVIYGYTF.

The chain uses TRBV6-1 and TRBJ2-7, with a weak D call TRBD1 (6 bases). Germline CDR1 and CDR2: MNHNS and SASEGT. The CDR3 is made up of 13 amino acids. The V gene lost 4 bases and the J gene lost 2 bases, with 9 bases spanning the gap. The CDR3 DNA follows: TGTGCCAGCAGTGGGGGGCCAACCTACGAGCAGTACTTC. This gives the protein CASSGGPTYEQYF.

The CDR3 region is CASSLRDREYEQYF. DNA of the CDR3: TGTGCCAGCAGCCTCCGGGACAGGGAGTACGAGCAGTACTTC. The V gene is TRBV7-8, the J gene TRBJ2-7; 9 bases align to TRBD1. The length of the CDR3 is 14 residues. Germline V lookup: CDR1 SGHVS, CDR2 FQNEAQ. V shed 5 bases, J shed 4 bases, and the junction held 6 bases outside the gene matches. The whole variable domain, remainder taken from reference TRBV7-8 and TRBJ2-7, is GAGVSQSPRYKVAKRGQDVALRCDPISGHVSLFWYQQALGQGPEFLTYFQNEAQLDKSGLPSDRFFAERPEGSVSTLKIQRTQQEDSAVYLCASSLRDREYEQYFGPGTRLTVT.

The rearrangement links TRBV4-3 to TRBJ2-1; 9 nucleotides align to TRBD2. The junction had 1 base not matched to a gene; V was cut back by 1 base and J by 3 bases. This CDR3 is 15 amino acids long. Germline-derived CDR1 and CDR2 are LGHNA and YSLEER. The CDR3 sequence: CASSQGRGGYNEQFF. CDR3 DNA sequence: TGCGCCAGCAGCCAAGGGCGGGGGGGCTACAATGAGCAGTTCTTC.

This chain links TRBV7-6 with TRBJ2-1; no clear D. Germline lookup yields CDR1 SGHVS and CDR2 FNYEAQ. The CDR3 length is 16 residues. Trimming took 2 bases from V and 0 from J, leaving 11 bases between them. The DNA for the CDR3 is TGTGCCAGCAGCTTAAGCGCAGAACCCTCCTACAATGAGCAGTTCTTC. Translating gives CASSLSAEPSYNEQFF.

The rearrangement uses TRBV7-2 and TRBJ1-5, with TRBD1 matching 8 bases. Germline V gene lookup returns CDR1 SGHTA and CDR2 FQGNSA. The CDR3 length is 15 residues. V dropped 5 bases and J dropped 3; count of bases not matched to a gene: 6. This CDR3 reads CASSRTGNNNQPQHF. The CDR3 DNA follows: TGTGCCAGCAGCCGGACAGGGAACAACAATCAGCCCCAGCATTTT.

The V and J genes are TRBV27 and TRBJ1-5; the D gene is possibly TRBD1 (6 bases). Trimming shortened V by 6 bases and J by 0 bases, and 15 bases separated the two germline ends. This CDR3 has 16 residues. CDR1 is MNHEY, CDR2 SMNVEV, per germline (reference sequence). DNA of the CDR3: TGTGCCAGCAGGGTGAGAGGGGGTTATAGCAATCAGCCCCAGCATTTT. As protein: CASRVRGGYSNQPQHF.

V usage is TRBV4-2 and J usage is TRBJ2-7; the D gene is possibly TRBD1 (6 bases). The CDR3 is 15 residues long. Looked up from germline, CDR1 is LGHNA and CDR2 is YNFKEQ. V was trimmed by 0 bases and J by 6 bases, leaving 15 bases between them. The chain's CDR3 is CASSQEPGESGEQYF. The CDR3, as DNA: TGTGCCAGCAGCCAAGAACCAGGGGAATCGGGCGAGCAGTACTTC.

A single count supports this clone. The chain has TRBV9 and TRBJ1-1, with D maybe TRBD1 (6 bases). The CDR3 is 17 residues long. The ends were cut back, 0 bases at V and 0 bases at J, with 15 bases in the middle. Germline CDR1 and CDR2: SGDLS and YYNGEE. The CDR3 nucleotides read TGTGCCAGCAGCGTAGTGGACAGACCGTTCATGAACACTGAAGCTTTCTTT. Translated: CASSVVDRPFMNTEAFF.

The rearrangement uses TRBV18 and TRBJ1-1; D is perhaps TRBD1 (6 bases). V lost 9 bases and J 2 bases, leaving 16 bases between the germline ends. Germline V lookup: CDR1 KGHSH, CDR2 LQKENI. The CDR3 is made up of 14 amino acids. The CDR3 sequence: CASSPGTLNTEAFF. DNA for the CDR3: TGTGCCAGTTCGCCCGGGACACTTAACACTGAAGCTTTCTTT. The full variable domain, in which reference TRBV18 and TRBJ1-1 provide the parts outside the CDR3, is NAGVMQNPRHLVRRRGQEARLRCSPMKGHSHVYWYRQLPEEGLKFMVYLQKENIIDESGMPKERFSAEFPKEGPSILRIQQVVRGDSAAYFCASSPGTLNTEAFFGQGTRLTVV.

This clone turned up a few times. The chain joins TRBV9 to TRBJ2-2; 7 positions match TRBD2. The germline gives CDR1 SGDLS, CDR2 YYNGEE. Unmatched junction bases numbered 4, after V lost 0 bases and J lost 2 bases. This CDR3 has 16 amino acids. The CDR3: CASSVGGTTNTGELFF. CDR3 sequence (DNA): TGTGCCAGCAGCGTAGGAGGGACTACAAACACCGGGGAGCTGTTTTTT.

The gene calls are TRBV27 and TRBJ1-2; possibly TRBD1 for D (6 bases). Trimming took off 0 bases at V and 8 bases at J, with 19 bases between the two ends. Germline CDR1 and CDR2: MNHEY and SMNVEV (reference sequence). The CDR3 runs to 16 residues. The CDR3 DNA sequence: TGTGCCAGCAGTTTATCGGACAGTTTCGTCCAACGAGGCTACACCTTC. This codes for CASSLSDSFVQRGYTF.

This clone occurred a few times. The J gene is TRBJ2-6, the V gene TRBV2, with D possibly TRBD1 on 5 matching bases. V lost 0 bases and J 2 bases, leaving 14 bases between the germline ends. This CDR3 spans 18 amino acids. Germline values: CDR1 SNHLY, CDR2 FYNNEI. CDR3 nucleotides: TGTGCCAGCAGTGAAGCGCAGGGTGGCCTTCCTGGGGCCAACGTCCTGACTTTC. Translated: CASSEAQGGLPGANVLTF.

The V call is TRBV28, the J call TRBJ2-7, with a weak D call TRBD2 (5 bases). Looked up from germline, CDR1 is MDHEN and CDR2 is SYDVKM. The CDR3 length is 16 residues. V lost 5 bases and J lost 3, with 20 bases in between. The CDR3 loop reads CASSPLDGDWVYEQYF. The CDR3 DNA reads as TGTGCCAGCAGTCCCTTGGACGGGGATTGGGTCTACGAGCAGTACTTC.